This TCR beta chain was identified in a study of blood T cells in healthy people across ages. Each donor's blood draw was roughly 9.8 milliliters of peripheral blood. Turning to this clonotype: As yet, its antigen is unknown.

Germline lookup yields CDR1 MNHEY and CDR2 SVGAGI. J was trimmed by 3 bases and V by 5 bases; bases with no gene match: 4. The CDR3 is 15 amino acids. Then a second PCR, running roughly 7 to 11 cycles, was carried out with a sample-barcoded 5' primer and a J-beta primer mix. One entry per CDR3 protein, called by TCRdb with MiXCR from the 5' RACE reads. The sample contains about a million distinct CDR3 sequences, roughly 52% of which appear only once. Overall study findings and caveats: Naive CD4+ cell counts and diversity both ran higher in long-lived than in aged donors.

The TCR was taken from a young man in good health. Sequenced: blood. The chain combines TRBV6-5 with TRBJ2-1; 10 positions match TRBD1. CDR3 amino acids: CASSQTGGIYNEQFF. The CDR3 coding sequence is TGTGCCAGCAGTCAGACAGGGGGCATCTACAATGAGCAGTTCTTC.